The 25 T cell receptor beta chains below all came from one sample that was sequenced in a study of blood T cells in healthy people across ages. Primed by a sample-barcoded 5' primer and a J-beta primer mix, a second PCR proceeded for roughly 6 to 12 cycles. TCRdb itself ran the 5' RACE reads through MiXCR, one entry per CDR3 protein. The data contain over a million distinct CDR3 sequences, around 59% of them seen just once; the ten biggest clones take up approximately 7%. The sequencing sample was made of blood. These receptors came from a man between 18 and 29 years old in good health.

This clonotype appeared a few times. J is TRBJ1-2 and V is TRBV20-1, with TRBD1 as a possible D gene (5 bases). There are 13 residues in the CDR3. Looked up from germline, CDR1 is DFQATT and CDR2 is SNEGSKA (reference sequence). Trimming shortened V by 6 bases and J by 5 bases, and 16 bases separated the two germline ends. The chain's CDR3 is CSADSGFQYGYTF. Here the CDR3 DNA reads TGCAGTGCGGACTCAGGGTTTCAGTATGGCTACACCTTC.

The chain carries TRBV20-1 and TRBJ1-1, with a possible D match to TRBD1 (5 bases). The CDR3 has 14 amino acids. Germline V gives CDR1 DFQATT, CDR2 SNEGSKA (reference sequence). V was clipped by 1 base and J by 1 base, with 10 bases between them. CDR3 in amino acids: CSARVHRRNTEAFF. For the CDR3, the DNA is TGCAGTGCTAGAGTGCACAGGCGGAACACTGAAGCTTTCTTT.

CDR3 sequence: CASSLYSGGFYEQYF. The DNA of the CDR3 is TGTGCCAGCAGTTTATATAGCGGGGGGTTTTACGAGCAGTACTTC. J is TRBJ2-7 and V is TRBV28; TRBD2 aligns across 10 bases. V shed 1 base and J 4 bases; nucleotides not matched to a gene: 4. The CDR3 is 15 amino acids. CDR1 and CDR2 from the germline V gene are MDHEN and SYDVKM. The whole variable domain, remainder taken from reference TRBV28 and TRBJ2-7, is DVKVTQSSRYLVKRTGEKVFLECVQDMDHENMFWYRQDPGLGLRLIYFSYDVKMKEKGDIPEGYSVSREKKERFSLILESASTNQTSMYLCASSLYSGGFYEQYFGPGTRLTVT.

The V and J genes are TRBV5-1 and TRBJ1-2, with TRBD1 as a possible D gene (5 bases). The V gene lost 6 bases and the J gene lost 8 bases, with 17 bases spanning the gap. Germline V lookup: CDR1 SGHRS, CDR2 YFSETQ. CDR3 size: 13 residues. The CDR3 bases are TGCGCCAGCAACTCGACAGTGTTGGACGGCTACACCTTC. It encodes CASNSTVLDGYTF.

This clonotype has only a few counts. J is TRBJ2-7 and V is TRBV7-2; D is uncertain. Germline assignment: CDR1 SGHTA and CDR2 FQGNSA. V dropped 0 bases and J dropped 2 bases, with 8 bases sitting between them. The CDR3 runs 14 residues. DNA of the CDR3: TGTGCCAGCAGCTTAGCTCAGGCAACCTACGAGCAGTACTTC. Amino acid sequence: CASSLAQATYEQYF.

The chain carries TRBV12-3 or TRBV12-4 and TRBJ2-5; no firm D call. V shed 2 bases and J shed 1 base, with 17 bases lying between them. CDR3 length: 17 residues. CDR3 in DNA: TGTGCCAGCAGTTTAACATTCGCAGAGAACTCCCAAGAGACCCAGTACTTC. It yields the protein CASSLTFAENSQETQYF.

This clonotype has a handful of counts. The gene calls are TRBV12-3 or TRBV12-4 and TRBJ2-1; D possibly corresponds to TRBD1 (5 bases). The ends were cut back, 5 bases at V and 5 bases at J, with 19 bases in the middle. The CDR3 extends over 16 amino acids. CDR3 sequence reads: CASSPLGQGAHNEQFF. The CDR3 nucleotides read TGTGCCAGCAGTCCCCTCGGACAAGGGGCCCACAATGAGCAGTTCTTC.

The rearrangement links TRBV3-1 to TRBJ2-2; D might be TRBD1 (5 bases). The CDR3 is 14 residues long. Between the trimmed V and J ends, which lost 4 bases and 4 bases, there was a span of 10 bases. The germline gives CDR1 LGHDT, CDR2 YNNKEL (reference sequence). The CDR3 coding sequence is TGTGCCAGCAGCCGTCCACAGGCCACCGGGGAGCTGTTTTTT. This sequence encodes CASSRPQATGELFF.

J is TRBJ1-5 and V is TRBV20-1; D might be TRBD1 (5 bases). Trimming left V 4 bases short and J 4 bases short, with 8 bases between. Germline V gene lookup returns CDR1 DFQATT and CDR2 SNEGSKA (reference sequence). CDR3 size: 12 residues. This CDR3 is CSAKGPNQPQHF. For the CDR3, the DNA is TGCAGTGCTAAGGGGCCGAATCAGCCCCAGCATTTT.

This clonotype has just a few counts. The CDR3 protein is CASLGAGIDEQFF. The CDR3 DNA sequence: TGTGCCAGCTTGGGGGCAGGGATCGATGAGCAGTTCTTC. V usage is TRBV3-1 and J usage is TRBJ2-1; TRBD1 is a possible D gene (6 bases). There are 13 residues in the CDR3. Germline V gene sequence: CDR1 LGHDT, CDR2 YNNKEL (reference sequence). Trimming shortened V by 8 bases and J by 8 bases, and 16 bases separated the two germline ends.

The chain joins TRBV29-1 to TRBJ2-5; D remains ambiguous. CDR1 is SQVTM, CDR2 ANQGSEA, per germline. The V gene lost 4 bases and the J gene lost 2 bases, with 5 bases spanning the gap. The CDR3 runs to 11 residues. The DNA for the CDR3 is TGCAGCGTTGTTGGTCAAGAGACCCAGTACTTC. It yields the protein CSVVGQETQYF.

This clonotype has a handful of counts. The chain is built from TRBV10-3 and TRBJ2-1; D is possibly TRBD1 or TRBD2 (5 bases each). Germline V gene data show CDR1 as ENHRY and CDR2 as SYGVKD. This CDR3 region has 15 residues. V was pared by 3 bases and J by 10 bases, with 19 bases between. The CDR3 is CAISDWGSRKKEQFF. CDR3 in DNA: TGTGCCATCAGTGATTGGGGGAGTAGGAAAAAAGAGCAGTTCTTC.

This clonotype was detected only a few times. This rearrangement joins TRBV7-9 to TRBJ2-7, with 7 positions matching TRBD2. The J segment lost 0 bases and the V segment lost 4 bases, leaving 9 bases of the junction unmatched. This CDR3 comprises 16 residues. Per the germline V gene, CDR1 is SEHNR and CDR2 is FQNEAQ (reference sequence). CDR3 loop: CASSSSILAVSYEQYF. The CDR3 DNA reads TGTGCCAGCAGCTCGTCTATCCTAGCGGTCTCCTACGAGCAGTACTTC.

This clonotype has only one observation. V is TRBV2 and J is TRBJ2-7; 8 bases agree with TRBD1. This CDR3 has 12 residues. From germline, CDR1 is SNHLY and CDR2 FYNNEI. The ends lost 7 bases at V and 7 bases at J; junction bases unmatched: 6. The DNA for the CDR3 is TGTGCCAGCACTGGACAGGGAAATGAGCAGTACTTC. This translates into CASTGQGNEQYF.

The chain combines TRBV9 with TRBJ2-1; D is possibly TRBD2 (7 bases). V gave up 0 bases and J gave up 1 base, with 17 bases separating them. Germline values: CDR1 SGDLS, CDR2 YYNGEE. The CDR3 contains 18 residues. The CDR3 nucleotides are TGTGCCAGCAGCGTAGGGAGAGGGGGGGGCGCGTCCTACAATGAGCAGTTCTTC. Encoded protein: CASSVGRGGGASYNEQFF. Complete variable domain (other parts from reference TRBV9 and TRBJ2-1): DSGVTQTPKHLITATGQRVTLRCSPRSGDLSVYWYQQSLDQGLQFLIQYYNGEERAKGNILERFSAQQFPDLHSELNLSSLELGDSALYFCASSVGRGGGASYNEQFFGPGTRLTVL.

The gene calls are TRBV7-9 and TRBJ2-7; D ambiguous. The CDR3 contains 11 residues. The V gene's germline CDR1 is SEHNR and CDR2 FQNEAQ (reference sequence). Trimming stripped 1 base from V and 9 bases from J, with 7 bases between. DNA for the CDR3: TGTGCCAGCAGCTTAGAAAACCGGCAGTACTTC. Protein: CASSLENRQYF.

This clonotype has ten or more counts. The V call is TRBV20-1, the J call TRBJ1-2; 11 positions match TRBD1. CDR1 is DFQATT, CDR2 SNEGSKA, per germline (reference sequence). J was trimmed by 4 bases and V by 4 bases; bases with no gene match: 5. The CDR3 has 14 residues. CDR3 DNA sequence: TGCAGTGCTAAGGGACAGGGGGAGACCTATGGCTACACCTTC. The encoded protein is CSAKGQGETYGYTF.

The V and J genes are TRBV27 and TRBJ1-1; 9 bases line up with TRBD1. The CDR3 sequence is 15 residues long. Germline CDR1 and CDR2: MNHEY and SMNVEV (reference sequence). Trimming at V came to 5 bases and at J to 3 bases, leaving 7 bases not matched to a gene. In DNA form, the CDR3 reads TGTGCCAGCAGTCCCTTTGGGACAGGGTACACTGAAGCTTTCTTT. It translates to CASSPFGTGYTEAFF.

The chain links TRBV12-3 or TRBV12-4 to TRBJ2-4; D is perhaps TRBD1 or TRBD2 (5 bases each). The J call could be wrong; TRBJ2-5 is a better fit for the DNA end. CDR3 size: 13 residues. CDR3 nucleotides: TGTGCCAGCACCCTAGGCTGGGGGGAGACCCAGTACTTC. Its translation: CASTLGWGETQYF.

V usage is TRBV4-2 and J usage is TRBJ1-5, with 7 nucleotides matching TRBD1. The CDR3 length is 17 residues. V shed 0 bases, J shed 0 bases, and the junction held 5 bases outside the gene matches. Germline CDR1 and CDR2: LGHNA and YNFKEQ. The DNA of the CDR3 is TGTGCCAGCAGCCAAGATCGGGACAGCCATAGCAATCAGCCCCAGCATTTT. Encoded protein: CASSQDRDSHSNQPQHF.

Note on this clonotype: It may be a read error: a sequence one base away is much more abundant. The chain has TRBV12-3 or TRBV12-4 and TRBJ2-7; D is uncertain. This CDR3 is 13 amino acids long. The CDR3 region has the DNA TGTGCCAGCAGTTTCCGTGGCGGCTACGTGCAGTACTTC. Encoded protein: CASSFRGGYVQYF.

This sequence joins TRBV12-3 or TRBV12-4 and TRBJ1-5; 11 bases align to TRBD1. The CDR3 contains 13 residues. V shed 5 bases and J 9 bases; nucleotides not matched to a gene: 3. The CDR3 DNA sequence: TGTGCCAGCAGTGGGACAGGGGGATTGCCCCAGCATTTT. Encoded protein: CASSGTGGLPQHF.

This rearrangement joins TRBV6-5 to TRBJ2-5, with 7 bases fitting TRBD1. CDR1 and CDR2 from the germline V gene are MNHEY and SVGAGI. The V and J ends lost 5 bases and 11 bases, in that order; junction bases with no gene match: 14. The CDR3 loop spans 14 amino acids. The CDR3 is CASSVDRVPYGQYF. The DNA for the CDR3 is TGTGCCAGCAGTGTTGACAGGGTGCCCTACGGGCAGTACTTC.

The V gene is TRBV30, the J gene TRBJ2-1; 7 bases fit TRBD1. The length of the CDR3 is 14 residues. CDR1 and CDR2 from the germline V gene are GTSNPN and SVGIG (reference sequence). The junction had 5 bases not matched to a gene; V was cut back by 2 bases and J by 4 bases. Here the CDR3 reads CAWSTGVAYNEQFF. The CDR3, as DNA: TGTGCCTGGAGTACAGGGGTGGCATACAATGAGCAGTTCTTC.

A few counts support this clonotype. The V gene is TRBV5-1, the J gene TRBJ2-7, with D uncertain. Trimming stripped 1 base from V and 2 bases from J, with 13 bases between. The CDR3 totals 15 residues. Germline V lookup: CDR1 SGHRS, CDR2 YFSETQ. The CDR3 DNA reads TGCGCCAGCAGCTTGTCCCCAGAGTACACCTACGAGCAGTACTTC. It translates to CASSLSPEYTYEQYF.